The 21 T cell receptor beta chains in this list originate from one sample, sequenced in a study of T cell changes during pregnancy in multiple sclerosis. Clones were sequenced by immunoSEQ multiplex PCR, and TCRdb holds only the in-frame ones, with some missing. Of roughly 40,000 clones detected, approximately 91% appear once; the ten largest clones hold roughly 2%. The sample here was CD4+ T cells from peripheral blood mononuclear cells, taken after pregnancy. These receptors were collected from a female donor in good health, enrolled as a control in a pregnancy study.

The rearrangement links TRBV19 to TRBJ2-1; D may be TRBD2 (7 bases). The V and J ends lost 11 bases and 6 bases respectively, with 20 bases between them. This CDR3 is 14 amino acids long. From germline, CDR1 is LNHDA and CDR2 SQIVND (reference sequence). The CDR3, as DNA: TGTGCCTCCAGAACGGGGGGCGCTGGCAATGAGCAGTTCTTC. Translating gives CASRTGGAGNEQFF.

CDR3 DNA: TGTGCCAGCAGGCAGGACAGGGGAACTGAAGCTTTCTTT. Amino acids: CASRQDRGTEAFF. J is TRBJ1-1 and V is TRBV7-2; 9 bases match TRBD1. After removal of 6 bases from V and 5 bases from J, the junction contained 4 bases not matched to a gene. Per germline, CDR1 SGHTA and CDR2 FQGNSA. The CDR3 sequence is 13 residues long.

The rearrangement links TRBV28 to TRBJ2-2, with a weak D call TRBD2 (6 bases). Trimming left V 6 bases short and J 5 bases short, with 16 bases between. CDR3 length: 15 residues. Per germline, CDR1 MDHEN and CDR2 SYDVKM. CDR3 in DNA: TGTGCCAGCAGCCGGCTCGGACTATTAACCGGGGAGCTGTTTTTT. Its protein product is CASSRLGLLTGELFF.

The V gene is TRBV7-8, the J gene TRBJ2-2; 10 bases map to TRBD2. There are 15 residues in the CDR3. Germline loops: CDR1 SGHVS, CDR2 FQNEAQ. V shed 2 bases, J shed 4 bases, and the junction held 1 base outside the gene matches. CDR3 DNA: TGTGCCAGCAGCTTAAGGACTAGCGGCACCGGGGAGCTGTTTTTT. Its translation: CASSLRTSGTGELFF. Combining the CDR3 with reference TRBV7-8 and TRBJ2-2 gives the whole variable domain GAGVSQSPRYKVAKRGQDVALRCDPISGHVSLFWYQQALGQGPEFLTYFQNEAQLDKSGLPSDRFFAERPEGSVSTLKIQRTQQEDSAVYLCASSLRTSGTGELFFGEGSRLTVL.

V is TRBV27 and J is TRBJ2-1; maybe TRBD2 (6 bases). The V and J ends lost 5 bases and 1 base respectively, with 18 bases between them. The germline V gene encodes CDR1 MNHEY and CDR2 SMNVEV (reference sequence). CDR3 size: 17 residues. CDR3 sequence reads: CASSLSLGTGSYNEQFF. CDR3 nucleotides: TGTGCCAGCAGTCTTTCGCTCGGGACTGGTTCCTACAATGAGCAGTTCTTC.

The V and J genes are TRBV5-4 and TRBJ1-1, with D possibly matching TRBD1 (5 bases). The CDR3 is 12 residues long. The ends were cut back, 4 bases at V and 4 bases at J, with 8 bases in the middle. Germline CDR1 reads SGHNT; CDR2 reads YYREEE (reference sequence). The CDR3 reads CASSLGLTEAFF. CDR3 coding DNA: TGTGCCAGCAGCCTGGGACTCACTGAAGCTTTCTTT. The whole variable domain, filled in from reference TRBV5-4 and TRBJ1-1, reads ETGVTQSPTHLIKTRGQQVTLRCSSQSGHNTVSWYQQALGQGPQFIFQYYREEENGRGNFPPRFSGLQFPNYSSELNVNALELDDSALYLCASSLGLTEAFFGQGTRLTVV.

The chain links TRBV6-5 to TRBJ2-7; maybe TRBD1 (6 bases). V dropped 4 bases and J dropped 7 bases, with 14 bases sitting between them. CDR1 is MNHEY, CDR2 SVGAGI, per germline. The CDR3 loop spans 13 amino acids. Here the CDR3 reads CASSSTQGLEQYF. In DNA form, the CDR3 reads TGTGCCAGCAGTTCCACACAGGGCCTTGAGCAGTACTTC.

The chain couples TRBV19 to TRBJ2-1; D is ambiguous. Germline CDR1 is LNHDA and CDR2 is SQIVND (reference sequence). V was shortened by 2 bases and J by 10 bases, with 12 bases between the two germline ends. The CDR3 has 13 amino acids. CDR3 amino acids: CASSIKLEREQFF. CDR3 in DNA: TGTGCCAGTAGTATAAAGCTAGAAAGGGAGCAGTTCTTC.

The chain couples TRBV2 to TRBJ2-5; 7 bases line up with TRBD2. J lost 4 bases, V lost 4 bases, and 6 bases had no gene match. There are 14 residues in the CDR3. Germline CDR1 reads SNHLY; CDR2 reads FYNNEI. CDR3 coding DNA: TGTGCCAGCAGTGTGGAGGGAGGGACAGAGACCCAGTACTTC. Its translation: CASSVEGGTETQYF.

The chain links TRBV6-5 to TRBJ1-4; no clear D. The CDR3 is 15 amino acids. Germline assignment: CDR1 MNHEY and CDR2 SVGAGI. Trimming shortened V by 4 bases and J by 5 bases, and 14 bases separated the two germline ends. The CDR3 DNA reads as TGTGCCAGCAGTTCGATAAGGACTGGAAATGAAAAACTGTTTTTT. Its translation: CASSSIRTGNEKLFF.

CDR3 bases: TGTGCCAGCGGCCGACAGTCAGCTAATGAAAAACTGTTTTTT. The encoded protein is CASGRQSANEKLFF. The rearrangement links TRBV6-1 to TRBJ1-4, with D possibly being TRBD1 (5 bases). The CDR3 runs 14 residues. CDR1 is MNHNS, CDR2 SASEGT, per germline. Trimming removed 8 bases at V and 3 bases at J, with 13 bases between.

The V call is TRBV7-2, the J call TRBJ1-5; no definite D call. Germline-derived CDR1 and CDR2 are SGHTA and FQGNSA. The CDR3 is 15 residues long. V was shortened by 5 bases and J by 5 bases, with 16 bases between the two germline ends. The CDR3 DNA is TGTGCCAGCAGCCCCCCCCTAAATGAGGATCAGCCCCAGCATTTT. Its protein product is CASSPPLNEDQPQHF.

This rearrangement joins TRBV19 to TRBJ1-2; D remains unclear. This CDR3 comprises 14 residues. Germline loops: CDR1 LNHDA, CDR2 SQIVND (reference sequence). Trimming removed 9 bases at V and 3 bases at J, with 17 bases between. The CDR3 sequence: CASEGREDHYGYTF. CDR3 nucleotide sequence: TGTGCCAGCGAAGGACGGGAAGACCACTATGGCTACACCTTC.

The chain joins TRBV6-5 to TRBJ2-5; 12 nucleotides match TRBD2. This CDR3 has 15 residues. The trim removed 6 bases at V and 5 bases at J, leaving 7 bases unmatched. Germline values: CDR1 MNHEY, CDR2 SVGAGI. In nucleotides, the CDR3 is TGTGCCAGCAGACGGACTAGCGGGAATTTCGAGACCCAGTACTTC. Its translation is CASRRTSGNFETQYF.

This chain joins TRBV28 and TRBJ1-2; D is perhaps TRBD1 (5 bases). V dropped 3 bases and J dropped 5 bases, with 10 bases sitting between them. This CDR3 has 13 amino acids. Germline V gives CDR1 MDHEN, CDR2 SYDVKM. The CDR3 here is CASSFGAGYGYTF. The DNA for the CDR3 is TGTGCCAGCAGTTTTGGGGCAGGGTATGGCTACACCTTC.

The chain combines TRBV28 with TRBJ2-7; D is perhaps TRBD1 (5 bases). Germline CDR1 is MDHEN and CDR2 is SYDVKM. Trimming shortened V by 3 bases and J by 2 bases, and 5 bases separated the two germline ends. This CDR3 spans 12 amino acids. DNA of the CDR3: TGTGCCAGCAGTTTGGACACCTACGAGCAGTACTTC. Its protein product is CASSLDTYEQYF.

This chain connects TRBV10-3 to TRBJ2-7, with D maybe TRBD1 (6 bases). Trimming pared 2 bases from V and 6 bases from J, leaving 11 bases between. The germline V gene encodes CDR1 ENHRY and CDR2 SYGVKD. CDR3 length equals 13 residues. The CDR3, as DNA: TGTGCCATCAGTGAGCGCAGGGACACCGAGCAGTACTTC. This encodes CAISERRDTEQYF.

The chain combines TRBV7-2 with TRBJ2-7, with 10 bases identical to TRBD1. Germline V gene data show CDR1 as SGHTA and CDR2 as FQGNSA. This CDR3 has 14 amino acids. V was clipped by 3 bases and J by 6 bases; unmatched bases: 5. Written as DNA, the CDR3 is TGTGCCAGCAGCTTCCGGGACAGGGGCATCGAGCAGTACTTC. It yields the protein CASSFRDRGIEQYF.

The chain recombines TRBV4-1 with TRBJ1-3; possibly TRBD1 for D (6 bases). Germline loops: CDR1 MGHRA, CDR2 YSYEKL. The length of the CDR3 is 15 residues. Between the trimmed V and J ends, which lost 1 base and 6 bases, there was a span of 13 bases. The CDR3 DNA sequence: TGCGCCAGCAGCCAAGTAGCAGGGGTATCAAACACCATATATTTT. Its translation: CASSQVAGVSNTIYF.

The count of this clone is one. This chain links TRBV19 with TRBJ1-1, with a tentative D call TRBD1 (5 bases). Per the germline V gene, CDR1 is LNHDA and CDR2 is SQIVND (reference sequence). CDR3 length: 15 amino acids. Trimming removed 3 bases from V and 5 bases from J, with 16 bases in between. CDR3 loop: CASSIGLPGGTEAFF. CDR3 bases: TGTGCCAGTAGTATTGGCCTCCCGGGGGGAACTGAAGCTTTCTTT.

On this clone: This CDR3 is also generated by other DNA sequences in the sample. V is TRBV5-1 and J is TRBJ2-5, with D tentatively TRBD2 (6 bases). The CDR3 runs 14 residues. V gave up 0 bases and J gave up 3 bases, with 9 bases separating them. Germline-derived CDR1 and CDR2 are SGHRS and YFSETQ. CDR3: CASSLGREKETQYF. CDR3 sequence (DNA): TGCGCCAGCAGCTTGGGGAGGGAGAAAGAGACCCAGTACTTC.